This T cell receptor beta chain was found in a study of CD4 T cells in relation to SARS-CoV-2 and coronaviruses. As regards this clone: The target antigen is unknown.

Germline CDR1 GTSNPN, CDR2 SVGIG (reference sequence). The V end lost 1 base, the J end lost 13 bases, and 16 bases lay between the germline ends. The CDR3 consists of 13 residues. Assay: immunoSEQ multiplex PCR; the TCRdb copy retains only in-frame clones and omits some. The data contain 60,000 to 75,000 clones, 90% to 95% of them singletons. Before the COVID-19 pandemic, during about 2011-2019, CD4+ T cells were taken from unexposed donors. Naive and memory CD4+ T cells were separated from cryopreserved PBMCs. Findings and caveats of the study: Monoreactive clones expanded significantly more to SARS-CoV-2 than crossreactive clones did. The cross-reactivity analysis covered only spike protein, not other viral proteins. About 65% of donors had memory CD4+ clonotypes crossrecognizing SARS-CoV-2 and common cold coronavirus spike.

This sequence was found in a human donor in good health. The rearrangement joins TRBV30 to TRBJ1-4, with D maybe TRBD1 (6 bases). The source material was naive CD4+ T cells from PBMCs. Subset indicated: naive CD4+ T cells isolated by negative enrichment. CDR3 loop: CAWSEQGGRALFF. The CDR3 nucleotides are TGTGCCTGGAGTGAACAAGGGGGAAGGGCACTGTTTTTT.